Below are 3 T cell receptor beta chains sequenced from a single sample in a study of OX40 agonist ivuxolimab in advanced cancers. The table came from immunoSEQ multiplex PCR; TCRdb's copy has only in-frame clones and leaves some out. The data show around 64,000 clones, around 87% seen once. Sequences were derived from CD4+ or CD8+ T cells sorted from blood, sampled in a trial of the OX40 agonist ivuxolimab. The receptors were gathered from an adult with an advanced solid tumor such as melanoma, head and neck, liver or kidney cancer.

The gene calls are TRBV28 and TRBJ2-5; D call uncertain. TRBJ2-7 matches the DNA end more closely, so the J call is doubtful. CDR1 is MDHEN and CDR2 is SYDVKM in the germline V gene. The CDR3 totals 11 residues. CDR3 DNA: TGTGCCAGCAGTTTATTGTACGAGCAGTACTTC. This translates into CASSLLYEQYF.

V gene TRBV5-1 combines with J gene TRBJ1-1; TRBD1 matches 8 bases. The CDR3 contains 16 residues. The trim removed 4 bases at V and 1 base at J, leaving 9 bases unmatched. Germline CDR1 SGHRS, CDR2 YFSETQ. CDR3 residues: CASSTDPGGSNTEAFF. The CDR3 DNA reads as TGCGCCAGCAGCACTGACCCAGGGGGCTCGAACACTGAAGCTTTCTTT.

This clone was detected once. Being one base from a much bigger clone, this may be a read error. The genes are TRBV9 and TRBJ1-2; 8 positions agree with TRBD1. Germline lookup yields CDR1 SGDLS and CDR2 YYNGEE. CDR3 length: 14 residues. The V and J ends lost 4 bases and 2 bases, in that order; junction bases with no gene match: 4. The CDR3: CASSSRTGNYGYTF. As DNA, the CDR3 is TGTGCCAGCAGCTCCCGGACAGGGAACTATGGCTACACCTTC.